These 20 T cell receptor beta chains were all obtained from the same sample, sequenced in a study of blood T cell repertoires in COVID-19. Data came from immunoSEQ multiplex PCR; TCRdb stores just in-frame clones and leaves some out. The table lists 180,000 or so clones, more than 70% of them singletons. Input material: peripheral blood. The receptors were gathered from an older woman with acute or convalescent COVID-19.

This sequence joins TRBV19 and TRBJ2-5; 8 nucleotides agree with TRBD1. CDR3 size: 14 residues. V shed 2 bases, J shed 4 bases, and the junction held 3 bases outside the gene matches. The V gene's germline CDR1 is LNHDA and CDR2 SQIVND (reference sequence). The CDR3 loop reads CASSIFGQGETQYF. CDR3 sequence (DNA): TGTGCCAGTAGTATATTTGGACAGGGAGAGACCCAGTACTTC.

There are many counts of this clone. The J gene is TRBJ2-7, the V gene TRBV2; 7 bases map to TRBD2. Germline loops: CDR1 SNHLY, CDR2 FYNNEI. There are 12 residues in the CDR3. Unmatched junction bases numbered 3, after V lost 7 bases and J lost 3 bases. CDR3 residues: CASMSGIYEQYF. The CDR3 DNA sequence: TGTGCCAGCATGAGCGGGATCTACGAGCAGTACTTC.

CDR3 sequence reads: CASTITWGRANTEAFF. CDR3 in DNA: TGTGCCAGCACGATTACTTGGGGGCGGGCGAACACTGAAGCTTTCTTT. V gene TRBV27 combines with J gene TRBJ1-1, with D tentatively TRBD1 (6 bases). The germline V gene has CDR1 MNHEY and CDR2 SMNVEV (reference sequence). There are 16 residues in the CDR3. Between the trimmed V and J ends, which lost 7 bases and 1 base, there was a span of 19 bases.

This chain joins TRBV5-1 and TRBJ2-4; possible D gene TRBD2, 6 bases. The germline V gene has CDR1 SGHRS and CDR2 YFSETQ. The CDR3 has 14 amino acids. V gave up 0 bases and J gave up 5 bases, with 9 bases separating them. CDR3 sequence (DNA): TGCGCCAGCAGCTTGGGAGGGACTGAAAACATTCAGTACTTC. Protein: CASSLGGTENIQYF.

A few counts support this clone. The chain links TRBV19 to TRBJ1-6; the D gene is possibly TRBD1 (6 bases). Germline V gene data show CDR1 as LNHDA and CDR2 as SQIVND (reference sequence). V was clipped by 5 bases and J by 6 bases, with 11 bases between them. The CDR3 loop spans 14 amino acids. This CDR3 reads CASSPGGPNSPLHF. The CDR3 nucleotides are TGTGCCAGTAGTCCTGGGGGCCCTAATTCACCCCTCCACTTT.

The chain employs TRBV6-5 and TRBJ2-1, with a possible D match to TRBD2 (5 bases). This CDR3 spans 13 amino acids. Germline CDR1 reads MNHEY; CDR2 reads SVGAGI. V lost 2 bases to trimming and J lost 9 bases, with 11 bases between them. The CDR3 DNA reads as TGTGCCAGCAGTTACCACGAAGGGAGTGAGCAGTTCTTC. It specifies CASSYHEGSEQFF.

The chain joins TRBV11-2 to TRBJ2-3, with 14 positions matching TRBD2. The CDR3 is 18 amino acids. V lost 4 bases and J lost 3; bases outside the gene matches: 9. Germline V gene sequence: CDR1 SGHAT, CDR2 FQNNGV. The DNA of the CDR3 is TGTGCCAGCAGCTCCGACCTGTGGACTAGCGGGGGGACAGATACGCAGTATTTT. It translates to CASSSDLWTSGGTDTQYF.

The chain combines TRBV27 with TRBJ1-5, with D perhaps TRBD1 (6 bases). CDR1 is MNHEY and CDR2 is SMNVEV in the germline V gene (reference sequence). The CDR3 loop spans 15 amino acids. The V end was cut by 3 bases, the J end by 2 bases, with 11 bases between. The CDR3 region has the DNA TGTGCCAGCAGTTTCGGGGGGCTTGGCAATCAGCCCCAGCATTTT. It specifies CASSFGGLGNQPQHF.

This clone was found once. The rearrangement uses TRBV11-1 and TRBJ1-4; D unresolved. This CDR3 contains 14 residues. Germline lookup yields CDR1 SGHAT and CDR2 FQDESV (reference sequence). Trimming stripped 5 bases from V and 8 bases from J, with 15 bases between. Here the CDR3 DNA reads TGTGCCAGCAGCCCGGAGGGCCGCGGGGAAAAACTGTTTTTT. Translated: CASSPEGRGEKLFF. The complete variable domain, with remaining parts taken from reference TRBV11-1 and TRBJ1-4, reads EAEVAQSPRYKITEKSQAVAFWCDPISGHATLYWYRQILGQGPELLVQFQDESVVDDSQLPKDRFSAERLKGVDSTLKIQPAELGDSAMYLCASSPEGRGEKLFFGSGTQLSVL.

The chain employs TRBV28 and TRBJ1-6; D remains ambiguous. The CDR3 totals 15 residues. The V and J ends lost 5 bases and 7 bases respectively, with 15 bases between them. From germline, CDR1 is MDHEN and CDR2 SYDVKM. In nucleotides, the CDR3 is TGTGCCAGCAGTGCATCCGGGTTCCCCAATTCACCCCTCCACTTT. Amino acid sequence: CASSASGFPNSPLHF. The full variable domain, with the rest looked up from reference TRBV28 and TRBJ1-6, is DVKVTQSSRYLVKRTGEKVFLECVQDMDHENMFWYRQDPGLGLRLIYFSYDVKMKEKGDIPEGYSVSREKKERFSLILESASTNQTSMYLCASSASGFPNSPLHFGNGTRLTVT.

DNA of the CDR3: TGTGCCAGCAGCTTGGCTAGCGGGCCAACCTACGAGCAGTACTTC. This encodes CASSLASGPTYEQYF. The chain combines TRBV5-4 with TRBJ2-7, with TRBD2 matching over 8 bases. The CDR3 has 15 residues. V lost 0 bases to trimming and J lost 2 bases; unmatched junction nucleotides: 4. The germline V gene encodes CDR1 SGHNT and CDR2 YYREEE (reference sequence).

This clone was seen only a few times. V is TRBV29-1 and J is TRBJ2-5, with D possibly matching TRBD2 (6 bases). Germline V CDR1 and CDR2: SQVTM, ANQGSEA. Trimming left V 3 bases short and J 4 bases short, with 15 bases between. This CDR3 is 14 amino acids long. The CDR3 region is CSVEGLRLGETQYF. The CDR3 DNA follows: TGCAGCGTTGAGGGACTCAGACTAGGAGAGACCCAGTACTTC. The variable domain in full, with the rest retrieved from reference TRBV29-1 and TRBJ2-5, is SAVISQKPSRDICQRGTSLTIQCQVDSQVTMMFWYRQQPGQSLTLIATANQGSEATYESGFVIDKFPISRPNLTFSTLTVSNMSPEDSSIYLCSVEGLRLGETQYFGPGTRLLVL.

The CDR3: CSASRTGNTEAFF. The CDR3 DNA reads as TGCAGTGCTAGTCGTACGGGGAACACTGAAGCTTTCTTT. The V gene is TRBV20-1, the J gene TRBJ1-1, with no clear D. V was shortened by 3 bases and J by 1 base, with 9 bases between the two germline ends. Germline V gives CDR1 DFQATT, CDR2 SNEGSKA (reference sequence). The CDR3 has 13 amino acids.

The chain has TRBV28 and TRBJ1-2; TRBD1 matches at 9 bases. The J segment lost 7 bases and the V segment lost 6 bases, leaving 15 bases of the junction unmatched. This CDR3 is built from 16 residues. CDR1 and CDR2 (germline): MDHEN, SYDVKM. DNA for the CDR3: TGTGCCAGCAGCTTTACCCGGACAGGGGCACCAACTGGCTACACCTTC. This encodes CASSFTRTGAPTGYTF.

The chain uses TRBV21-1 and TRBJ2-1; no DNA check was done on the table's D call, TRBD2. TRBV21-1 is reported as a pseudogene. The CDR3 spans 17 residues. This CDR3 reads CASSKVALADSYNEQFF. The CDR3 DNA reads TGTGCCAGCAGCAAAGTGGCACTAGCGGACTCCTACAATGAGCAGTTCTTC.

V usage is TRBV30 and J usage is TRBJ1-4, with D unclear. In germline, CDR1 is GTSNPN, CDR2 SVGIG (reference sequence). V lost 3 bases to trimming and J lost 3 bases, with 8 bases between them. This CDR3 region has 13 residues. The CDR3 DNA is TGTGCCTGGAGGAGATCGGCTAATGAAAAACTGTTTTTT. This gives the protein CAWRRSANEKLFF.

This clone was seen more than once but under ten times. The chain employs TRBV30 and TRBJ1-3; no firm D call. Trimming shortened V by 3 bases and J by 0 bases, and 15 bases separated the two germline ends. Germline CDR1 is GTSNPN and CDR2 is SVGIG (reference sequence). The CDR3 contains 16 residues. The CDR3 sequence: CAWSPPGYPSGNTIYF. The CDR3 DNA follows: TGTGCCTGGAGCCCGCCGGGGTACCCCTCTGGAAACACCATATATTTT.

CDR3: CASSSFSTDTQYF. CDR3 nucleotides: TGTGCCAGCAGTTCCTTCAGCACAGATACGCAGTATTTT. V gene TRBV27 combines with J gene TRBJ2-3; D remains unclear. The V end was cut by 4 bases, the J end by 0 bases, with 5 bases between. Germline V gives CDR1 MNHEY, CDR2 SMNVEV (reference sequence). The CDR3 loop spans 13 amino acids.

The chain combines TRBV27 with TRBJ2-1, with TRBD2 matching 7 bases. Germline V gene sequence: CDR1 MNHEY, CDR2 SMNVEV (reference sequence). This CDR3 has 18 amino acids. V dropped 0 bases and J dropped 0; count of bases not matched to a gene: 8. The CDR3 DNA reads TGTGCCAGCAGTTTATCCTCTGGGAGGGTAGTCTCCTACAATGAGCAGTTCTTC. Translation gives CASSLSSGRVVSYNEQFF.

This chain connects TRBV12-3 or TRBV12-4 to TRBJ1-2, with a tentative D call TRBD1 (5 bases). V dropped 5 bases and J dropped 8 bases, with 9 bases sitting between them. This CDR3 is built from 11 residues. The CDR3 region is CASSRGSGYTF. The DNA of the CDR3 is TGTGCCAGCAGTAGGGGCTCCGGCTACACCTTC.